The 26 T cell receptor beta chains below were found in one sample sequenced in a study of regulatory T cells in long-lasting Graves disease. Time point described: newly diagnosed GD, antithyroid drugs for less than 3 months. Following extraction of RNA from PBMCs, that RNA was used to make the TCR library. Combining iRepertoire HTBI primers with Arm-PCR of CDR3 regions, the authors built TCR beta libraries. TCRdb passed the multiplex PCR reads through MiXCR, listing each CDR3 protein once. Of roughly 520,000 distinct CDR3 sequences listed, more than 10% are singletons. The same data also went into a second study, on T cells in Graves' hyperthyroidism and ophthalmopathy.

The starting material was peripheral blood mononuclear cells (PBMCs), obtained at new diagnosis, from a patient treated with antithyroid drugs. The receptors come from a woman younger than 45 with Graves disease.

This clonotype was detected ten times or more. The chain joins TRBV4-3 to TRBJ2-7; D is possibly TRBD1 or TRBD2 (5 bases each). Trimming cost V 0 bases and J 5 bases, with 11 bases left between them. The CDR3 has 14 residues. Germline V gives CDR1 LGHNA, CDR2 YSLEER. CDR3 sequence reads: CASSQDIRDHEQYF. DNA for the CDR3: TGCGCCAGCAGCCAAGATATCAGGGACCACGAGCAGTACTTC.

This clonotype was counted at least ten times. The chain couples TRBV2 to TRBJ2-4; unclear D gene. With 4 bases removed from V and 0 bases from J, the gap between germline ends came to 4 bases. This CDR3 is 13 amino acids long. Germline V gene lookup returns CDR1 SNHLY and CDR2 FYNNEI. CDR3: CASSGGAKNIQYF. The CDR3, as DNA: TGTGCCAGCAGTGGGGGAGCCAAAAACATTCAGTACTTC.

This clonotype has at least ten counts. J is TRBJ2-1 and V is TRBV9; possibly TRBD1 for D (5 bases). From germline, CDR1 is SGDLS and CDR2 YYNGEE. The CDR3 has 15 residues. The V end lost 3 bases, the J end lost 7 bases, and 17 bases lay between the germline ends. DNA for the CDR3: TGTGCCAGCAGCGCACCGGATCAGGGCGTTAATGAGCAGTTCTTC. Its translation: CASSAPDQGVNEQFF.

The table lists this clonotype with many counts. DNA for the CDR3: TGTGCCAGCAGCACGCGCAGGGCTTTTGGAGAGACCCAGTACTTC. Amino acids: CASSTRRAFGETQYF. The gene calls are TRBV13 and TRBJ2-5, with D maybe TRBD1 (5 bases). The CDR3 consists of 15 residues. Germline CDR1 reads PRHDT; CDR2 reads FYEKMQ (reference sequence). V lost 5 bases, J lost 4 bases, and 17 bases lay in between.

The rearrangement uses TRBV19 and TRBJ2-3, with 10 bases fitting TRBD2. V gave up 5 bases and J gave up 2 bases; unmatched junction bases: 4. The CDR3 has 15 amino acids. The V gene's germline CDR1 is LNHDA and CDR2 SQIVND (reference sequence). CDR3 nucleotides: TGTGCCAGTAGTGTCCTAGCGGGAGCCACAGATACGCAGTATTTT. Its translation is CASSVLAGATDTQYF.

This chain connects TRBV20-1 to TRBJ1-5; no clear D. The V gene's germline CDR1 is DFQATT and CDR2 SNEGSKA (reference sequence). V lost 0 bases, J lost 5 bases, and 23 bases lay in between. This CDR3 comprises 18 residues. The CDR3 DNA reads TGCAGTGCTAGAGATGGGAGGCGATCGGGGTTTATGGATCAGCCCCAGCATTTT. It specifies CSARDGRRSGFMDQPQHF.

The genes are TRBV30 and TRBJ1-4; 7 bases fit TRBD1. J gave up 7 bases and V 3 bases, and 8 bases lay outside the gene matches. This CDR3 is 14 amino acids long. CDR1 GTSNPN and CDR2 SVGIG come from the germline V gene (reference sequence). CDR3 nucleotide sequence: TGTGCCTGGAGGGACAGGTTGTTTGGTGAAAAACTGTTTTTT. Its protein product is CAWRDRLFGEKLFF.

About this clonotype: Because it lacks the conserved phenylalanine or tryptophan at the end, this CDR3 is likely a read error. The gene calls are TRBV11-2 and TRBJ2-7; D uncertain. Trimming pared 1 base from V and 5 bases from J, leaving 18 bases between. Germline lookup yields CDR1 SGHAT and CDR2 FQNNGV. The CDR3 is 16 amino acids. This chain's CDR3 is CASSLGRSDKADEQYL. In DNA, the CDR3 is TGTGCCAGCAGCTTAGGTCGGAGTGACAAGGCGGACGAGCAGTACCTC.

This clonotype was seen at least ten times. V is TRBV20-1 and J is TRBJ2-7; 11 bases agree with TRBD2. Looked up from germline, CDR1 is DFQATT and CDR2 is SNEGSKA (reference sequence). V trimming: 2 bases; J trimming: 7 bases; junction bases outside the gene matches: 1. The CDR3 loop spans 12 amino acids. The CDR3 sequence: CSARLAGGEQYF. CDR3 bases: TGCAGTGCTAGACTAGCGGGAGGTGAGCAGTACTTC.

The J gene is TRBJ1-4, the V gene TRBV19, with unresolved D. Germline V lookup: CDR1 LNHDA, CDR2 SQIVND (reference sequence). V lost 1 base and J 5 bases, leaving 5 bases between the germline ends. The length of the CDR3 is 13 residues. The CDR3 spells CASSIGRNEKLFF. In DNA, the CDR3 is TGTGCCAGTAGTATAGGTCGAAATGAAAAACTGTTTTTT.

This clonotype was recorded a few times. The chain is built from TRBV18 and TRBJ2-2, with D perhaps matching TRBD1 (6 bases). Germline lookup yields CDR1 KGHSH and CDR2 LQKENI. Trimming pared 2 bases from V and 8 bases from J, leaving 15 bases between. This CDR3 is 15 amino acids long. CDR3 sequence reads: CASSPTQGRRGELFF. In DNA, the CDR3 is TGTGCCAGCTCACCAACACAGGGACGGAGGGGGGAGCTGTTTTTT.

This clonotype has a count of ten or more. The chain couples TRBV27 to TRBJ2-3; TRBD2 agrees at 12 bases. The CDR3 consists of 15 residues. Germline V CDR1 and CDR2: MNHEY, SMNVEV (reference sequence). V was clipped by 3 bases and J by 4 bases; unmatched bases: 2. The CDR3 bases are TGTGCCAGCAGTTTGCGACTAGCGGGAGCAGATACGCAGTATTTT. Encoded protein: CASSLRLAGADTQYF.

This chain uses TRBV19 with TRBJ2-1; 14 nucleotides line up with TRBD2. The V gene's germline CDR1 is LNHDA and CDR2 SQIVND (reference sequence). After removal of 8 bases from V and 9 bases from J, the junction contained 15 bases not matched to a gene. This CDR3 contains 17 residues. The CDR3 spells CASLPYGTSGRRGEQFF. Written as DNA, the CDR3 is TGTGCCAGTCTTCCTTACGGGACTAGCGGGAGAAGGGGTGAGCAGTTCTTC.

Comments on this clonotype: A read error is possible here, since a much larger clone lies one base away. The chain employs TRBV6-9 and TRBJ2-1; D is possibly TRBD1 (6 bases). The CDR3 is 15 amino acids. Trimming shortened V by 3 bases and J by 5 bases, and 14 bases separated the two germline ends. Germline V gene sequence: CDR1 MNHGY, CDR2 SVAAGI. CDR3 protein: CASSYNQRGNNEQFF. The CDR3 nucleotides are TGTGCCAGCAGTTACAATCAGAGGGGGAACAATGAGCAGTTCTTC.

Ten or more counts support this clonotype. The rearrangement uses TRBV6-5 and TRBJ2-5, with 14 bases that match TRBD2. Germline V CDR1 and CDR2: MNHEY, SVGAGI. V shed 4 bases and J 1 base; nucleotides not matched to a gene: 5. The CDR3 totals 17 residues. CDR3 amino acids: CASSSGLAGGRQETQYF. In DNA, the CDR3 is TGTGCCAGCAGTTCAGGACTAGCGGGAGGCCGCCAAGAGACCCAGTACTTC.

In its sample, this clonotype was seen many times. The DNA of the CDR3 is TGTGCCAGTAGTGTGGCGGCGGCTGGGGCCAACGTCCTGACTTTC. It specifies CASSVAAAGANVLTF. The chain links TRBV19 to TRBJ2-6; no reliable D call. V was pared by 5 bases and J by 2 bases, with 10 bases between. Germline V lookup: CDR1 LNHDA, CDR2 SQIVND (reference sequence). This CDR3 has 15 residues. Using reference TRBV19 and TRBJ2-6 for the parts outside the CDR3, the full variable domain is DGGITQSPKYLFRKEGQNVTLSCEQNLNHDAMYWYRQDPGQGLRLIYYSQIVNDFQKGDIAEGYSVSREKKESFPLTVTSAQKNPTAFYLCASSVAAAGANVLTFGAGSRLTVL.

This clonotype has ten or more counts. V usage is TRBV18 and J usage is TRBJ2-1; D gene uncertain. CDR1 and CDR2 from the germline V gene are KGHSH and LQKENI. V was shortened by 1 base and J by 7 bases, with 14 bases between the two germline ends. This CDR3 is built from 15 residues. The chain's CDR3 is CASSPRATSRNEQFF. The CDR3 coding sequence is TGTGCCAGCTCACCACGAGCTACCTCCAGAAATGAGCAGTTCTTC.

The CDR3 region is CASSEPRRDPYNEQFF. CDR3 bases: TGTGCCAGCAGTGAACCCAGGCGGGACCCCTACAATGAGCAGTTCTTC. The rearrangement links TRBV25-1 to TRBJ2-1, with D tentatively TRBD2 (6 bases). The V end was cut by 2 bases, the J end by 2 bases, with 13 bases between. This CDR3 region has 16 residues. Germline lookup yields CDR1 MGHDK and CDR2 SYGVNS.

V and J are TRBV28 and TRBJ2-3; D is ambiguous. The end of the DNA aligns better with TRBJ2-1, so the J call may be wrong. The germline CDR1 and CDR2 sequences are MDHEN and SYDVKM. The CDR3 totals 11 residues. CDR3: CASSLSSGQFF. The CDR3 region has the DNA TGTGCCAGCAGTTTAAGCAGTGGGCAGTTCTTC.

Note on this clonotype: This may be a read error, as it is one base from a much larger clone. V gene TRBV12-3 or TRBV12-4 combines with J gene TRBJ1-1; D ambiguous. The CDR3 extends over 12 amino acids. The CDR3 loop is CSSSEDLARAFF. In DNA form, the CDR3 reads TGTTCCAGCAGTGAGGACCTGGCCCGAGCTTTCTTT.

There are many counts of this clonotype. The gene calls are TRBV7-8 and TRBJ2-1; 8 bases line up with TRBD2. This CDR3 contains 13 residues. Trimming cost V 6 bases and J 15 bases; bases outside gene matches: 13. Germline CDR1 SGHVS, CDR2 FQNEAQ. This chain's CDR3 is CASRSSLIAGMFF. In nucleotides, the CDR3 is TGTGCCAGCAGATCCAGCTTAATAGCGGGAATGTTCTTC.

Of note for this clonotype: A far larger clone is a single base away, which makes a read error likely. The chain carries TRBV3-1 and TRBJ1-2, with D perhaps TRBD1 (6 bases). The V gene lost 6 bases and the J gene lost 6 bases, with 20 bases spanning the gap. The CDR3 totals 15 residues. Per germline, CDR1 LGHDT and CDR2 YNNKEL (reference sequence). The chain's CDR3 is CASSLSRGGSNGYTF. The CDR3 nucleotides are TGTGCCAGCAGTTTATCGCGCGGGGGCTCAAATGGCTACACCTTC.

This clonotype showed up many times. The J gene is TRBJ1-2, the V gene TRBV12-3 or TRBV12-4; D remains unclear. The CDR3 runs 13 residues. V lost 10 bases to trimming and J lost 3 bases, with 15 bases between them. The CDR3 here is CATSPSAYYGYTF. In DNA, the CDR3 is TGTGCCACCTCACCTTCGGCGTACTATGGCTACACCTTC.

Remarks on this clonotype: It may be a read error: a sequence one base away is much more abundant. The chain couples TRBV27 to TRBJ2-6; TRBD1 or TRBD2 may be the D gene (5 bases each). The CDR3 is 16 residues long. The germline V gene encodes CDR1 MNHEY and CDR2 SMNVEV (reference sequence). CDR3: CAGSVMGPRGANVLTF. DNA for the CDR3: TGTGCCGGCAGTGTAATGGGACCGCGCGGGGCCAACGTCCTGACTTTC.

The sample holds many counts of this clonotype. The chain employs TRBV7-9 and TRBJ2-1, with D tentatively TRBD2 (5 bases). The CDR3 is 14 residues long. The germline V gene has CDR1 SEHNR and CDR2 FQNEAQ (reference sequence). V lost 0 bases to trimming and J lost 5 bases, with 8 bases between them. This chain's CDR3 is CASSLAGSNNEQFF. The CDR3 coding sequence is TGTGCCAGCAGCTTAGCGGGGAGTAACAATGAGCAGTTCTTC.

There are a few counts of this clonotype. V is TRBV6-9 and J is TRBJ1-2; D is perhaps TRBD1 (5 bases). In germline, CDR1 is MNHGY, CDR2 SVAAGI. The CDR3 spans 12 residues. V was cut by 4 bases and J by 7 bases, with 10 bases left in between. The CDR3 region is CASSSGGTGYTF. CDR3 nucleotide sequence: TGTGCCAGCAGTTCCGGGGGGACTGGCTACACCTTC.